What follows are 6 T cell receptor beta chains derived from one specimen sequenced in a study of beta chain features in type 1 diabetes. Study findings and constraints: Type 1 diabetes patients had TCRB CDR3s that were shorter (moderately but significantly so) in all four CD4+ subsets.

No antigen has been identified for these receptors. Expressed TCRB transcripts were sequenced, since all the RNA that had been isolated was reverse transcribed. Method: immunoSEQ multiplex PCR; TCRdb's copy keeps in-frame clones and lacks some. This repertoire shows some 360,000 clones, 9.6% found once; its top ten account for roughly 0.6%. The sequencing input was central memory CD4+ T cells from blood. These receptors came from a man in his thirties or forties with type 1 diabetes.

The chain recombines TRBV7-9 with TRBJ1-2, with 7 nucleotides matching TRBD1. Germline lookup yields CDR1 SEHNR and CDR2 FQNEAQ (reference sequence). The CDR3 runs 13 residues. V shed 1 base and J 7 bases; nucleotides not matched to a gene: 3. The CDR3 DNA follows: TGTGCCAGCAGCTTAGAAGGGGGCGGTGGCTACACCTTC. This sequence encodes CASSLEGGGGYTF.

Comments on this clone: This sample includes further DNA sequences coding for the same CDR3. The chain carries TRBV7-6 and TRBJ2-5, with 9 bases that match TRBD2. Germline V gives CDR1 SGHVS, CDR2 FNYEAQ. The trim removed 2 bases at V and 1 base at J, leaving 2 bases unmatched. There are 15 residues in the CDR3. CDR3 amino acids: CASSLLSGSQETQYF. CDR3 nucleotides: TGTGCCAGCAGCTTACTTAGCGGGAGCCAAGAGACCCAGTACTTC.

The sample holds a few counts of this clone. One junction end does not reproduce the germline sequence, and a read error may be involved. The genes are TRBV6-1 and TRBJ2-5; 8 nucleotides match TRBD1. Per the germline V gene, CDR1 is MNHNS and CDR2 is SASEGT. CDR3 size: 16 residues. The CDR3 DNA is TGTGCCATCAGTGAGGCAAAGACAGGGGTCCAAGAGACCCAGTACTTC. Protein: CAISEAKTGVQETQYF.

This clone occurred a few times. Other DNA sequences in the sample encode the same CDR3. The J gene is TRBJ2-5, the V gene TRBV2; D call uncertain. CDR1 and CDR2 (germline): SNHLY, FYNNEI. CDR3 length: 11 residues. Between the trimmed V and J ends, which lost 4 bases and 2 bases, there was a span of 2 bases. The CDR3 loop reads CASSVQETQYF. The CDR3 nucleotides are TGTGCCAGCAGTGTACAAGAGACCCAGTACTTC.

The chain combines TRBV5-1 with TRBJ2-6, with unresolved D. In germline, CDR1 is SGHRS, CDR2 YFSETQ. This CDR3 contains 15 residues. V shed 0 bases and J shed 0 bases, with 4 bases lying between them. DNA of the CDR3: TGCGCCAGCAGCTTGGAAAGCTCTGGGGCCAACGTCCTGACTTTC. Translated, it gives CASSLESSGANVLTF.

This clone was counted only a few times. The V call is TRBV6-5, the J call TRBJ2-7, with 9 bases fitting TRBD1. The CDR3 has 15 residues. The V and J ends lost 0 bases and 5 bases, in that order; junction bases with no gene match: 5. Germline lookup yields CDR1 MNHEY and CDR2 SVGAGI. As DNA, the CDR3 is TGTGCCAGCAGTTACTCAGGACAGGGGTTCGACGAGCAGTACTTC. Translated: CASSYSGQGFDEQYF.